The clone carrying this T cell receptor (beta chain) came up many times. Its matching antigen is unknown. This specimen comes from a study of T cell repertoires in cytomegalovirus infection. As for the study in general: CMV epitopes used comprised recently identified HLA-C-restricted ones and well-studied HLA-B-restricted ones. Indications of both CMV infection and matching HLA type were provided by public TCR beta signatures. General study points: In two of eight donors, the top clonotype was HLA-C-restricted CMV-specific. Based on cumulative public TCR beta family frequency, carriers of CMV plus the relevant HLA were identified.

Germline CDR1 is SEHNR and CDR2 is FQNEAQ (reference sequence). The CDR3 sequence is 13 residues long. Trimming left V 5 bases short and J 7 bases short, with 14 bases between. TCRdb independently ran MiXCR on the reads; one entry per CDR3 protein. The table shows fewer than 900,000 distinct CDR3 sequences, with 25% to 35% occurring only once. The sequenced sample was cultured CD8+ T cells from PBMCs, obtained from culture after CMV antigen stimulation. J is TRBJ2-5 and V is TRBV7-9; D is unclear. This TCR was sampled from a human donor in good health (CMV status not recorded). Some clones in this sample may be carry-over from other donors' samples. The CDR3 DNA reads as TGTGCCAGCAGCGAAGTAGGCGGAATGACCCAGTACTTC. Translation gives CASSEVGGMTQYF.